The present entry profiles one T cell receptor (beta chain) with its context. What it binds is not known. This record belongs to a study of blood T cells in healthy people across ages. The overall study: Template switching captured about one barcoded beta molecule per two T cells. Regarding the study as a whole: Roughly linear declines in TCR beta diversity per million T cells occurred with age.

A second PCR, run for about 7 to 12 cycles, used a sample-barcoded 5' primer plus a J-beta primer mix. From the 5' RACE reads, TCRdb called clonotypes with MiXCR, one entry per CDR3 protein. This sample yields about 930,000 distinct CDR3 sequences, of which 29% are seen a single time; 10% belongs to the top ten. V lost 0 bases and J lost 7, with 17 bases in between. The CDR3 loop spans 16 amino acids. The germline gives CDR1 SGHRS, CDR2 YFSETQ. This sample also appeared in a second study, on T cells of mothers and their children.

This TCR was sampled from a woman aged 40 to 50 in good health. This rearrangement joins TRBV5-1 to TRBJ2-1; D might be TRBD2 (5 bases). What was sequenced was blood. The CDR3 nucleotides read TGCGCCAGCAGCTTGGGTGCGGGCGATCGGGGAAATGAGCAGTTCTTC. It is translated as CASSLGAGDRGNEQFF.